Sequencing of this TCR beta chain was carried out in a study of control samples from healthy donors and cancer patients. Sequenced by immunoSEQ multiplex PCR; TCRdb stores in-frame clones only, minus some. The table includes 35,000 to 45,000 clones, 91% detected once. Looked up from germline, CDR1 is LGHDT and CDR2 is YNNKEL (reference sequence). The CDR3 consists of 12 residues. The germline V and J ends were trimmed by 0 bases and 11 bases, with 10 bases remaining between them. This TCR derives from a woman aged 40-49 years with head and neck cancer. The sample consisted of PBMCs. The chain couples TRBV3-1 (or the pseudogene TRBV3-2) to TRBJ1-1, with unresolved D. The CDR3 DNA sequence: TGTGCCAGCAGCCAAGATGAGGTCTGGGCTTTCTTT. As protein: CASSQDEVWAFF.